This T cell receptor beta chain was sequenced during a study of T-cell reconstitution after alpha-beta-depleted transplantation in children. CDR1 KGHSH and CDR2 LQKENI come from the germline V gene. The CDR3 is 14 residues long. The V end was cut by 0 bases, the J end by 4 bases, with 10 bases between. Unique molecular identifiers were incorporated during preparation of the TCRbeta library. MiXCR was run by TCRdb on the PCR reads, yielding one entry per CDR3 protein. The repertoire includes hundreds of thousands of distinct CDR3 sequences, more than 10% of them detected once, and approximately 4.2% sits in the top ten.

The rearrangement uses TRBV18 and TRBJ2-7, with D perhaps matching TRBD1 or TRBD2 (5 bases each). The specimen was PBMCs, collected from the stem cell graft. This sequence was found in a human donor who donated a stem cell graft to a child with Fanconi anemia. The DNA for the CDR3 is TGTGCCAGCTCACCACCGTCGGGACGTTACGAGCAGTACTTC. Translation gives CASSPPSGRYEQYF.